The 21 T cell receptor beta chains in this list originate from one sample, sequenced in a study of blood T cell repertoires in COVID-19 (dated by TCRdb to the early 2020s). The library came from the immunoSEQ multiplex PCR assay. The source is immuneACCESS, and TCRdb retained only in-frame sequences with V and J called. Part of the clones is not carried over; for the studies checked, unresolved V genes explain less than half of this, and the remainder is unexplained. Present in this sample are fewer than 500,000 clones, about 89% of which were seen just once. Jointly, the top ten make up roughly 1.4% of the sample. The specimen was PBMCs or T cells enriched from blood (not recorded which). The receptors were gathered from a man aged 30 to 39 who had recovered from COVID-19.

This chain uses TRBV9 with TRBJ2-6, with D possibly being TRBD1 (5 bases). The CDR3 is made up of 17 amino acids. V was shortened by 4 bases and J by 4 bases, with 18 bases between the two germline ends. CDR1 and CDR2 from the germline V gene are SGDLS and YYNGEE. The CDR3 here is CASSPVGVPGGANVLTF. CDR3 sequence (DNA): TGTGCCAGCAGCCCGGTAGGGGTGCCTGGGGGGGCCAACGTCCTGACTTTC.

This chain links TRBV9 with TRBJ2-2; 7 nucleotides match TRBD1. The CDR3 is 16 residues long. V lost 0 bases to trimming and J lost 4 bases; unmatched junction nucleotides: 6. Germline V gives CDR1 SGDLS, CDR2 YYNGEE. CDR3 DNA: TGTGCCAGCAGCGTAGCGATCGACAGGGTCACCGGGGAGCTGTTTTTT. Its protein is CASSVAIDRVTGELFF.

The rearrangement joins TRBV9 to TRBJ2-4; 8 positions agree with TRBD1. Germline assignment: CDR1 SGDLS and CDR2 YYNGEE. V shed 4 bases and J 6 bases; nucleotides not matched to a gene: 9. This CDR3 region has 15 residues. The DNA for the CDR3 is TGTGCCAGCAGCACGACTCCAGGGACAGGAAACATTCAGTACTTC. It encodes CASSTTPGTGNIQYF. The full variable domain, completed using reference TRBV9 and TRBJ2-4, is DSGVTQTPKHLITATGQRVTLRCSPRSGDLSVYWYQQSLDQGLQFLIQYYNGEERAKGNILERFSAQQFPDLHSELNLSSLELGDSALYFCASSTTPGTGNIQYFGAGTRLSVL.

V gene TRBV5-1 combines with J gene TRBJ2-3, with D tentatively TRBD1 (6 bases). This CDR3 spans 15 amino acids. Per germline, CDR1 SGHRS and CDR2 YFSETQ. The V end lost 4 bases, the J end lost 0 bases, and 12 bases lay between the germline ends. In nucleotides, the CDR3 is TGCGCCAGCAGCGTTCAGGGGTTTAGCACAGATACGCAGTATTTT. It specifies CASSVQGFSTDTQYF.

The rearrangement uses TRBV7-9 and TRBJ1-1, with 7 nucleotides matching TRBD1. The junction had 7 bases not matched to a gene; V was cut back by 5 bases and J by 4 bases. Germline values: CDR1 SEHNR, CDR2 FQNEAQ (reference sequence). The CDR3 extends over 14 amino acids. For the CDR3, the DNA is TGTGCCAGCAGCCGAGGGGGCATGGGCACTGAAGCTTTCTTT. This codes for CASSRGGMGTEAFF.

The CDR3 here is CASSDQVVGQYF. CDR3 sequence (DNA): TGCGCCAGCAGTGACCAGGTTGTTGGCCAGTACTTC. The chain couples TRBV10-2 to TRBJ2-7; D unclear. The germline CDR1 and CDR2 sequences are WSHSY and SAAADI. V dropped 3 bases and J dropped 10 bases, with 13 bases sitting between them. The CDR3 length is 12 residues.

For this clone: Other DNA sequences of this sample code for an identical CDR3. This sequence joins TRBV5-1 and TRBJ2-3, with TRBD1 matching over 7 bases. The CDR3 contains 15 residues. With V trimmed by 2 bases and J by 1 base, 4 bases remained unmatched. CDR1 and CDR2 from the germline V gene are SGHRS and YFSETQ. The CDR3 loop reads CASSLATGGTDTQYF. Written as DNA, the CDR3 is TGCGCCAGCAGCTTAGCCACAGGGGGCACAGATACGCAGTATTTT.

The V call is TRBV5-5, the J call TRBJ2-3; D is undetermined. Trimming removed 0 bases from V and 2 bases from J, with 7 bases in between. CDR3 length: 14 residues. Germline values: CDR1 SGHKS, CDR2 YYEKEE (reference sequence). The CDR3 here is CASSLGQSTDTQYF. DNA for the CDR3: TGTGCCAGCAGCTTGGGGCAGTCCACAGATACGCAGTATTTT. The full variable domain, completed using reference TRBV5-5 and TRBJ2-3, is DAGVTQSPTHLIKTRGQQVTLRCSPISGHKSVSWYQQVLGQGPQFIFQYYEKEERGRGNFPDRFSARQFPNYSSELNVNALLLGDSALYLCASSLGQSTDTQYFGPGTRLTVL.

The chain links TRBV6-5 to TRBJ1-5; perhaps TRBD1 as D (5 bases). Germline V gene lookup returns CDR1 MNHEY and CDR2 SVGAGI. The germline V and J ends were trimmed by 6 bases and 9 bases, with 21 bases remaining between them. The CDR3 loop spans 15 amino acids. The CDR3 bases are TGTGCCAGCAGGGACTACCGGGACCGTGGCGCGCCCCAGCATTTT. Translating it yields CASRDYRDRGAPQHF.

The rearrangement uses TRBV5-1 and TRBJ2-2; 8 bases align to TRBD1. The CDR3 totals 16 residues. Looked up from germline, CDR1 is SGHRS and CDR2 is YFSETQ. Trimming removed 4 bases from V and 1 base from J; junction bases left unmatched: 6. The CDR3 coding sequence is TGCGCCAGCAGCCCCAAAGGGACAGGGAACACCGGGGAGCTGTTTTTT. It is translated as CASSPKGTGNTGELFF.

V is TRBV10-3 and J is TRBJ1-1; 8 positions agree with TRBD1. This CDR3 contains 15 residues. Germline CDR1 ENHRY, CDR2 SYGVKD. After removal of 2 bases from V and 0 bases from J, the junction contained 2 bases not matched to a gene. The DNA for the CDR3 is TGTGCCATCAGTGAGCTGACAGGGGTGAACACTGAAGCTTTCTTT. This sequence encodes CAISELTGVNTEAFF.

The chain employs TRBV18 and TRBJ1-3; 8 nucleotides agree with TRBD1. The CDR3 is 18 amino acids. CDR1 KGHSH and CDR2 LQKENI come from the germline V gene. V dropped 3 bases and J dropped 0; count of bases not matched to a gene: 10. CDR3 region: CASSPPGQVTSSGNTIYF. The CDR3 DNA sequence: TGTGCCAGCTCACCCCCGGGACAGGTAACGAGCTCTGGAAACACCATATATTTT.

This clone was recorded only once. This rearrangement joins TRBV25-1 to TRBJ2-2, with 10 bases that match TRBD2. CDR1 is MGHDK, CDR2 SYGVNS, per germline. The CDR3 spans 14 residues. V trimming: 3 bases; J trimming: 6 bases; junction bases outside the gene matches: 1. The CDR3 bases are TGTGCCAGCAGTGACAGCGGGGGGGCCGGGGAGCTGTTTTTT. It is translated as CASSDSGGAGELFF. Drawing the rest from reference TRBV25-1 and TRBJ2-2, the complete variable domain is EADIYQTPRYLVIGTGKKITLECSQTMGHDKMYWYQQDPGMELHLIHYSYGVNSTEKGDLSSESTVSRIRTEHFPLTLESARPSHTSQYLCASSDSGGAGELFFGEGSRLTVL.

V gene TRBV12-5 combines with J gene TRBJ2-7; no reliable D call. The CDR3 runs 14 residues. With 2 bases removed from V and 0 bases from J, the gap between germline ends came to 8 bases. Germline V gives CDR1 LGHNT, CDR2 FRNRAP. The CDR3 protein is CASGLSMFSYEQYF. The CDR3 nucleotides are TGTGCTAGTGGTTTGTCCATGTTCTCCTACGAGCAGTACTTC.

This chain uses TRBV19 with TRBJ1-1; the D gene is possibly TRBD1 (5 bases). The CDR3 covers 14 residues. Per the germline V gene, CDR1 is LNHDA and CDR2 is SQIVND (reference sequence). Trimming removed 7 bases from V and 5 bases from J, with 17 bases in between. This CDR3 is CASTEGQGGTEAFF. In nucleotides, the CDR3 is TGTGCCAGTACCGAAGGGCAGGGTGGGACTGAAGCTTTCTTT.

CDR3 region: CASLGTPGNTIYF. In nucleotides, the CDR3 is TGTGCCAGTTTGGGGACACCAGGAAACACCATATATTTT. This chain uses TRBV6-5 with TRBJ1-3, with D possibly being TRBD1 (6 bases). This CDR3 spans 13 amino acids. V was clipped by 9 bases and J by 4 bases, with 13 bases between them. Germline V gene sequence: CDR1 MNHEY, CDR2 SVGAGI.

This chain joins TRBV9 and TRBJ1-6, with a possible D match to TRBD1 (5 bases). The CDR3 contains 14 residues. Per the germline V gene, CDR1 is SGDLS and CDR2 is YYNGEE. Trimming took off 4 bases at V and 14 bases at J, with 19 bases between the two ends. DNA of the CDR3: TGTGCCAGCAGCCCGGACGGGGGGATAAGGACCCTCCACTTT. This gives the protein CASSPDGGIRTLHF.

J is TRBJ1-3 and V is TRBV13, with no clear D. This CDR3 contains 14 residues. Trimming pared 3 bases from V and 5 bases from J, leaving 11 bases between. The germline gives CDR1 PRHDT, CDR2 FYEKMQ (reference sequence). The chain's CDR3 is CASSFWQERNTIYF. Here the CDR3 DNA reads TGTGCCAGCAGCTTCTGGCAGGAACGAAACACCATATATTTT.

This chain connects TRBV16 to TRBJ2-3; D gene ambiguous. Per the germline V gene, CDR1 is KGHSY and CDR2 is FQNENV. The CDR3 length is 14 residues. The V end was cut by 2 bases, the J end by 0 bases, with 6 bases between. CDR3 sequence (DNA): TGTGCCAGCAGCCAAACAAGTAGCACAGATACGCAGTATTTT. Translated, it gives CASSQTSSTDTQYF.

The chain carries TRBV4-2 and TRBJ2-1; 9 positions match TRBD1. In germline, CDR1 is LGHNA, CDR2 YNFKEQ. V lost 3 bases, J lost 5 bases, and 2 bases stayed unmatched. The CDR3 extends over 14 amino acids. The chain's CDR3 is CASSHGTGNNEQFF. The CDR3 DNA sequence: TGTGCCAGCAGCCACGGGACAGGGAACAATGAGCAGTTCTTC.

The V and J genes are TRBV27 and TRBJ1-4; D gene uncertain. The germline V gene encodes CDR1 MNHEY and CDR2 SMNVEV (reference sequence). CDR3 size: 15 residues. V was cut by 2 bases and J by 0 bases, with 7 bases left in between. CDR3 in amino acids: CASSLGQTTNEKLFF. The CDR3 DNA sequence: TGTGCCAGCAGTTTAGGCCAGACAACTAATGAAAAACTGTTTTTT.